This T cell receptor (beta chain) was sequenced in a study of blood T cell repertoires in COVID-19. The wider study: Sites across the United States, Italy and Spain contributed samples from acute and convalescent COVID-19. Sources were T cells, B-cell-depleted T cells, or PBMCs; the material itself was cDNA or gDNA.

The junction had 3 bases not matched to a gene; V was cut back by 4 bases and J by 6 bases. The CDR3 has 13 residues. In the original workflow: Amplified reference gene primers provided the basis for estimating nucleated cell counts. The table came from immunoSEQ multiplex PCR; TCRdb's copy has only in-frame clones and leaves some out. V, J and clone size were drawn from that table, and D and trimming were deduced from the DNA. This table holds around 68,000 clones, roughly 87% found once. The sequence was obtained from a woman aged 45-65 years with acute or convalescent COVID-19. Sequencing input: peripheral blood. V usage is TRBV12-3 or TRBV12-4 and J usage is TRBJ2-1, with 7 bases fitting TRBD1. In DNA, the CDR3 is TGTGCCAGCAGTTCACAGGGGTTCAATGAGCAGTTCTTC. Amino acid sequence: CASSSQGFNEQFF.